Below are 28 T cell receptor beta chains sequenced from a single sample in a study of cytomegalovirus exposure and HLA in healthy donors. TCRdb's copy holds only in-frame clones and misses some; the assay was immunoSEQ multiplex PCR. Found here are 150,000 or so clones, about 87% of them singletons; the top ten hold 6.2%. Sequenced input: PBMCs. The receptors derive from a woman aged 25 to 39 in good health and CMV-seropositive.

In nucleotides, the CDR3 is TGTGCCAGCACCCGGGGGGACAGGGATAATTCACCCCTCCACTTT. Encoded protein: CASTRGDRDNSPLHF. The chain combines TRBV28 with TRBJ1-6; 9 bases agree with TRBD1. From germline, CDR1 is MDHEN and CDR2 SYDVKM. The CDR3 runs 15 residues. J lost 5 bases, V lost 7 bases, and 6 bases had no gene match.

This chain links TRBV28 with TRBJ2-5, with D unclear. CDR1 and CDR2 (germline): MDHEN, SYDVKM. The V and J ends lost 5 bases and 2 bases respectively, with 12 bases between them. The CDR3 runs to 14 residues. CDR3 sequence: CASSLPATQETQYF. The CDR3 DNA reads as TGTGCCAGCAGTCTCCCGGCGACTCAAGAGACCCAGTACTTC.

The chain is built from TRBV4-1 and TRBJ2-3; 12 nucleotides align to TRBD2. The V and J ends lost 6 bases and 9 bases, in that order; junction bases with no gene match: 7. The germline CDR1 and CDR2 sequences are MGHRA and YSYEKL. The CDR3 runs to 14 residues. CDR3 DNA sequence: TGCGCCAGCAGGAATCTTACTAGCGGGAGGACGCAGTATTTT. Its protein is CASRNLTSGRTQYF.

The V call is TRBV7-9, the J call TRBJ2-1, with 11 bases fitting TRBD2. V was clipped by 5 bases and J by 8 bases; unmatched bases: 11. This CDR3 region has 16 residues. Germline values: CDR1 SEHNR, CDR2 FQNEAQ (reference sequence). CDR3 in DNA: TGTGCCAGCAGCCGTCTAACTAGCGGGAGTCAGGATGAGCAGTTCTTC. This translates into CASSRLTSGSQDEQFF.

V and J are TRBV2 and TRBJ2-6, with TRBD1 matching over 9 bases. Germline V gene sequence: CDR1 SNHLY, CDR2 FYNNEI. The CDR3 is 19 amino acids. Trimming removed 6 bases from V and 0 bases from J; junction bases left unmatched: 12. CDR3 region: CASRALGGQGLSGANVLTF. CDR3 DNA sequence: TGTGCCAGCAGGGCACTCGGGGGACAGGGACTCTCTGGGGCCAACGTCCTGACTTTC. The full variable domain, with the rest looked up from reference TRBV2 and TRBJ2-6, is EPEVTQTPSHQVTQMGQEVILRCVPISNHLYFYWYRQILGQKVEFLVSFYNNEISEKSEIFDDQFSVERPDGSNFTLKIRSTKLEDSAMYFCASRALGGQGLSGANVLTFGAGSRLTVL.

The chain couples TRBV6-6 to TRBJ1-5, with a possible D match to TRBD1 (6 bases). This CDR3 spans 15 amino acids. Germline V lookup: CDR1 MNHNY, CDR2 SVGAGI (reference sequence). The V and J ends lost 6 bases and 3 bases respectively, with 15 bases between them. The CDR3 nucleotides are TGTGCCAGCAGCAAGACAGGAGAGCTCAATCAGCCCCAGCATTTT. Residues: CASSKTGELNQPQHF.

Only a few counts were recorded for this clone. The rearrangement uses TRBV6-6 and TRBJ1-2; 12 positions agree with TRBD1. This CDR3 region has 15 residues. Trimming cost V 4 bases and J 4 bases; bases outside gene matches: 4. Germline values: CDR1 MNHNY, CDR2 SVGAGI (reference sequence). For the CDR3, the DNA is TGTGCCAGCAGTTCCGGGACAGGGGGCGTCTATGGCTACACCTTC. It codes for CASSSGTGGVYGYTF.

The chain employs TRBV5-1 and TRBJ2-3, with 8 bases fitting TRBD1. V trimming: 2 bases; J trimming: 6 bases; junction bases outside the gene matches: 8. The length of the CDR3 is 15 residues. Germline CDR1 is SGHRS and CDR2 is YFSETQ. In DNA, the CDR3 is TGCGCCAGCAGCTTACAGGGGGGTCCATCGGATACGCAGTATTTT. It yields the protein CASSLQGGPSDTQYF. The complete variable domain, with remaining parts taken from reference TRBV5-1 and TRBJ2-3, reads KAGVTQTPRYLIKTRGQQVTLSCSPISGHRSVSWYQQTPGQGLQFLFEYFSETQRNKGNFPGRFSGRQFSNSRSEMNVSTLELGDSALYLCASSLQGGPSDTQYFGPGTRLTVL.

The chain recombines TRBV29-1 with TRBJ2-5; 11 bases agree with TRBD2. From germline, CDR1 is SQVTM and CDR2 ANQGSEA. The length of the CDR3 is 17 residues. Losses at the gene ends were 0 bases for V and 1 base for J; bases not matched to a gene: 7. As DNA, the CDR3 is TGCAGCGTTGAAGACCTCACTAGCGGGAGCCTCCAAGAGACCCAGTACTTC. This translates into CSVEDLTSGSLQETQYF.

The V gene is TRBV19, the J gene TRBJ1-1, with 7 positions matching TRBD1. Per the germline V gene, CDR1 is LNHDA and CDR2 is SQIVND (reference sequence). The CDR3 consists of 14 residues. Trimming took 5 bases from V and 6 from J; bases not matched to a gene: 9. As DNA, the CDR3 is TGTGCCAGTAGTCCGCGACAGGGACGGGCTGAAGCTTTCTTT. Residues: CASSPRQGRAEAFF.

V is TRBV6-5 and J is TRBJ2-7; 10 nucleotides line up with TRBD2. The trim removed 6 bases at V and 2 bases at J, leaving 4 bases unmatched. Germline loops: CDR1 MNHEY, CDR2 SVGAGI. The CDR3 loop spans 14 amino acids. The CDR3 sequence: CASRRTSGTYEQYF. Here the CDR3 DNA reads TGTGCCAGCAGGCGGACTAGCGGAACCTACGAGCAGTACTTC.

The rearrangement joins TRBV7-8 to TRBJ2-7; TRBD2 is a possible D gene (6 bases). Trimming took off 4 bases at V and 3 bases at J, with 16 bases between the two ends. Germline loops: CDR1 SGHVS, CDR2 FQNEAQ. The CDR3 has 15 residues. The CDR3 is CASSSAPGLSYEQYF. The CDR3 nucleotides are TGTGCCAGCAGCTCCGCCCCGGGACTGAGCTACGAGCAGTACTTC.

The chain combines TRBV19 with TRBJ2-5, with TRBD1 matching over 8 bases. The CDR3 spans 13 residues. Germline CDR1 and CDR2: LNHDA and SQIVND (reference sequence). With 6 bases clipped from V and 5 bases from J, the junction kept 5 bases outside the gene matches. CDR3 residues: CASSRGPGETQYF. In DNA form, the CDR3 reads TGTGCCAGTAGCAGGGGGCCTGGTGAGACCCAGTACTTC.

A few counts support this clone. The chain is built from TRBV15 and TRBJ2-6; tentatively, D is TRBD1 (6 bases). V lost 3 bases and J 1 base, leaving 10 bases between the germline ends. Per the germline V gene, CDR1 is LNHNV and CDR2 is YYDKDF (reference sequence). The CDR3 is 16 amino acids. This CDR3 is CATSSITGSGANVLTF. In DNA form, the CDR3 reads TGTGCCACCAGCAGCATCACAGGGTCTGGGGCCAACGTCCTGACTTTC.

V gene TRBV2 combines with J gene TRBJ2-5, with 7 bases lining up with TRBD2. The CDR3 is 12 residues long. Germline V gene data show CDR1 as SNHLY and CDR2 as FYNNEI. The V segment lost 7 bases and the J segment 10 bases; nucleotides outside the gene matches: 9. CDR3 sequence reads: CASMRAGVGQYF. CDR3 sequence (DNA): TGTGCCAGCATGAGGGCGGGAGTTGGCCAGTACTTC.

The chain carries TRBV2 and TRBJ2-7; 7 positions agree with TRBD1. V lost 4 bases and J lost 6; bases outside the gene matches: 9. Germline assignment: CDR1 SNHLY and CDR2 FYNNEI. CDR3 size: 14 residues. The CDR3 bases are TGTGCCAGCAGTGGCTGGCAGGGGGTAGGCGAGCAGTACTTC. This gives the protein CASSGWQGVGEQYF.

This chain links TRBV4-1 with TRBJ1-3; possibly TRBD1 for D (5 bases). Looked up from germline, CDR1 is MGHRA and CDR2 is YSYEKL. The CDR3 is 12 residues long. V lost 1 base, J lost 11 bases, and 9 bases lay in between. CDR3 DNA sequence: TGCGCCAGCAGCCAAGTGGGGGGTTCCATATATTTT. The encoded protein is CASSQVGGSIYF.

This clone appeared once. The rearrangement uses TRBV18 and TRBJ2-1; tentatively, D is TRBD1 (6 bases). V was pared by 1 base and J by 8 bases, with 9 bases between. CDR1 and CDR2 (germline): KGHSH, LQKENI. The CDR3 extends over 13 amino acids. CDR3 region: CASSPLGTHEQFF. The CDR3 DNA is TGTGCCAGCTCACCACTGGGGACACATGAGCAGTTCTTC.

The chain employs TRBV28 and TRBJ1-1; D uncertain. The CDR3 contains 12 residues. V was pared by 7 bases and J by 1 base, with 7 bases between. The germline V gene has CDR1 MDHEN and CDR2 SYDVKM. CDR3 in amino acids: CASKERNTEAFF. In nucleotides, the CDR3 is TGTGCCAGCAAGGAGAGGAACACTGAAGCTTTCTTT.

This clone was seen repeatedly, ten times or more. The J gene is TRBJ1-1, the V gene TRBV10-2; 9 bases map to TRBD1. V was pared by 6 bases and J by 9 bases, with 5 bases of the junction left unmatched. The germline gives CDR1 WSHSY, CDR2 SAAADI. The CDR3 spans 12 residues. The CDR3 sequence: CASRGTGGKAFF. CDR3 in DNA: TGCGCCAGCAGGGGAACAGGGGGCAAAGCTTTCTTT.

The chain couples TRBV6-6 to TRBJ1-6; 7 bases align to TRBD1. V gave up 2 bases and J gave up 13 bases; unmatched junction bases: 8. The germline CDR1 and CDR2 sequences are MNHNY and SVGAGI (reference sequence). The length of the CDR3 is 14 residues. The CDR3 reads CASSYPGQSEPLHF. The CDR3 coding sequence is TGTGCCAGCAGTTACCCGGGACAGTCGGAGCCCCTCCACTTT.

This chain connects TRBV6-5 to TRBJ2-1; unclear D gene. The CDR3 sequence is 14 residues long. Trimming left V 6 bases short and J 0 bases short, with 9 bases between. CDR1 is MNHEY and CDR2 is SVGAGI in the germline V gene. The CDR3, as DNA: TGTGCCAGCAGAAGCTCAACCTCCTACAATGAGCAGTTCTTC. Residues: CASRSSTSYNEQFF.

This chain joins TRBV6-5 and TRBJ2-7, with TRBD1 identical over 7 bases. The CDR3 sequence is 15 residues long. Germline V lookup: CDR1 MNHEY, CDR2 SVGAGI. V was clipped by 2 bases and J by 2 bases; unmatched bases: 6. In DNA form, the CDR3 reads TGTGCCAGCAGTTACCTAGGGGACAGTCCCTACGAGCAGTACTTC. Protein product: CASSYLGDSPYEQYF.

V and J are TRBV7-2 and TRBJ2-1, with 12 bases lining up with TRBD2. This CDR3 spans 17 amino acids. The V gene's germline CDR1 is SGHTA and CDR2 FQGNSA. Trimming removed 5 bases from V and 2 bases from J; junction bases left unmatched: 7. CDR3 protein: CASSRGTSGFAYNEQFF. CDR3 coding DNA: TGTGCCAGCAGCAGGGGGACTAGCGGGTTCGCCTACAATGAGCAGTTCTTC.

V gene TRBV5-6 combines with J gene TRBJ2-7, with TRBD1 matching 9 bases. CDR3 length: 15 amino acids. With 2 bases clipped from V and 0 bases from J, the junction kept 3 bases outside the gene matches. Germline CDR1 reads SGHDT; CDR2 reads YYEEEE. The CDR3 nucleotides are TGTGCCAGCAGCTTCCCGGGACAGGGCTCCTACGAGCAGTACTTC. It encodes CASSFPGQGSYEQYF.

This sequence joins TRBV5-1 and TRBJ2-5, with TRBD2 matching over 15 bases. The V gene's germline CDR1 is SGHRS and CDR2 YFSETQ. V lost 4 bases to trimming and J lost 4 bases; unmatched junction nucleotides: 5. CDR3 size: 16 residues. The CDR3 sequence is CASSDGTSGGRETQYF. The CDR3 DNA is TGCGCCAGCAGCGATGGGACTAGCGGGGGGCGAGAGACCCAGTACTTC.

This chain joins TRBV28 and TRBJ2-7; tentative D call: TRBD2 (5 bases). The germline V and J ends were trimmed by 6 bases and 5 bases, with 11 bases remaining between them. This CDR3 is built from 12 residues. The germline V gene encodes CDR1 MDHEN and CDR2 SYDVKM. This CDR3 is CASRLAGNEQYF. CDR3 nucleotide sequence: TGTGCCAGCAGGTTGGCGGGTAACGAGCAGTACTTC.

This clone was detected once. The chain employs TRBV7-2 and TRBJ1-2; TRBD1 matches at 7 bases. From germline, CDR1 is SGHTA and CDR2 FQGNSA. This CDR3 comprises 14 residues. V shed 2 bases and J 5 bases; nucleotides not matched to a gene: 5. The CDR3 reads CASSLSGTDYGYTF. CDR3 nucleotide sequence: TGTGCCAGCAGCTTATCAGGGACAGATTATGGCTACACCTTC. Drawing the rest from reference TRBV7-2 and TRBJ1-2, the complete variable domain is GAGVSQSPSNKVTEKGKDVELRCDPISGHTALYWYRQSLGQGLEFLIYFQGNSAPDKSGLPSDRFSAERTGGSVSTLTIQRTQQEDSAVYLCASSLSGTDYGYTFGSGTRLTVV.